The source of this T cell receptor beta chain is a study of T cell repertoires in cytomegalovirus infection. General study findings and limits: Dominating the ex vivo response were HLA-C-restricted CMV-specific TCR beta clonotypes.

To note about this clonotype: Its antigen is undetermined. One end of the junction does not line up with germline, which may come from a read error.

The length of the CDR3 is 11 residues. Germline loops: CDR1 MDHEN, CDR2 SYDVKM. A single record per CDR3 protein comes from TCRdb applying MiXCR to the reads. The sample includes around 140,000 distinct CDR3 sequences, under 8% of them seen just once. The sequencing input was PBMCs. This TCR was sampled from a human donor in good health (CMV status not recorded). Some clones in this sample may be carry-over from other donors' samples. The chain recombines TRBV28 with TRBJ2-7; the D gene is possibly TRBD2 (6 bases). CDR3 region: CAGEDTGEQYF. In DNA, the CDR3 is TGTGCCGGGGAGGATACGGGGGAGCAGTATTTC. The full variable domain, rest sourced from reference TRBV28 and TRBJ2-7, is DVKVTQSSRYLVKRTGEKVFLECVQDMDHENMFWYRQDPGLGLRLIYFSYDVKMKEKGDIPEGYSVSREKKERFSLILESASTNQTSMYLCAGEDTGEQYFGPGTRLTVT.